Sequencing of this T cell receptor beta chain was carried out in a study of monozygotic twins with inflammatory bowel disease (dated by TCRdb to about 2019). Background on the whole study: The full study comprised around 28 monozygotic twin pairs: nine German pairs (four IBD-concordant, five IBD-discordant) and 19 IBD-discordant Danish pairs. The search for disease-associated traits relied mainly on comparing, within discordant pairs, IBD patients with their genetically identical healthy co-twins. Each individual had, on average, about 151 000 unique TCRalpha sequences and 181 000 unique TCRbeta sequences available for analysis.

General conclusions and limits of the study: The analysis was unable to tell different T cell subtypes apart. No single strong signal or clonotype linked to IBD turned up in the results, so the idea that one exists was not supported. Background noise and inter-individual variability may have been introduced into the repertoires by the differing immunosuppressive treatments among patients. Compared with healthy twins, IBD patients had fewer clonotypes in common with other individuals, a difference most pronounced in patients showing signs of disease activity. Concordant and discordant twins showed no difference in repertoire similarity, possibly because of limited statistical power. Measured by the inverse Simpson index, TCRbeta repertoire diversity was lower in IBD patients than in their healthy co-twins.

Concerning this clonotype: Its antigen is still unknown.

From each donor, a 2.5 ml peripheral blood sample was drawn into PAXgene tubes and stored at -80 degrees C. Total RNA was isolated from whole blood with the PAXgene blood miRNA kit on an automated QIAcube, without T cell sorting. Peripheral blood from monozygotic twin pairs who were concordant or discordant for inflammatory bowel disease underwent deep TCRalpha and TCRbeta repertoire profiling using unique molecular barcoding. Smoking habits were recorded for all twin pairs, and each individual was classified as a current, former or never smoker. Libraries were made using 5' RACE. The input for every TCR library was 3,500 to 4,000 ng of total RNA. For each sample, cDNA synthesis was carried out in eight separate reactions using SMARTScribe reverse transcriptase. Unique molecular identifiers containing a 6-nucleotide sample barcode were introduced through template switching during cDNA synthesis. Amplification of TCRalpha and TCRbeta cDNA involved two nested PCRs of approximately 16 and 9 cycles, and each PCR was followed by bead purification. Before amplification, the cDNA was treated with uracil DNA-glycosylase and purified using the QIAquick PCR purification kit. In the second PCR, Illumina TruSeq-compatible adapters and sample-specific barcodes were added. TapeStation and Qubit were used to check library quality and concentration, and 5 to 6.5 ng of each library was pooled. Pooled libraries were sequenced on an Illumina HiSeq2500 single-index Rapid Run with 2 x 100 bp reads and custom sequencing primers. On the authors' methods: MiGEC version 1.2.6 was used for UMI-based consensus assembly, which corrected PCR and sequencing errors. V(D)J alignment, clonotype assembly and CDR3 extraction were performed with MiXCR version 2.1.1. Normalisation of gene usage, clonotype sharing and MAIT/NKT TCR abundance was achieved by analysing the top 1000, 10 000 and 20 000 clonotypes per sample. Diversity was computed as the inverse Simpson index with the vegan R package after downsampling to 27 000 UMIs. Paired Mann-Whitney U tests on discordant twin pairs were used, with Benjamini-Hochberg multiple-testing correction. TCRdb reprocessed the reads, and each CDR3 protein sequence is entered once, without DNA. These V and J calls are TCRdb output, not the study's own analysis. The sample's table covers about 99,000 distinct CDR3 sequences. The ten biggest clones cover under 2.5% of the sample.

Including cysteine and phenylalanine, the CDR3 has 14 amino acids. The DNA sequence is not available. Looking up the germline V gene (reference sequence) yields CDR1 SEHNR and CDR2 FQNEAQ. This receptor was obtained from a human donor with ulcerative colitis or Crohn's disease, or a healthy co-twin of an affected twin (not recorded which). The receptor chain draws on TRBV7-9 and TRBJ2-7. The sequencing input was blood. The CDR3 has the sequence CASSLEWVLYEQYF.